These T cell receptor beta chains were read from a single sample in a study of T cells in Graves' hyperthyroidism and ophthalmopathy. TCRdb processed the multiplex PCR reads anew with MiXCR; each CDR3 protein has one entry. In the table there are more than 350,000 distinct CDR3 sequences, approximately 15% of which are singletons. The source material was blood. These receptors were obtained from a woman aged 25 to 39 with Graves' hyperthyroidism. Each CDR3 is given with its conserved first and last residue. The D gene is left open where the match is weak. Size is omitted from some rows. Given values are once, few, many or a class for expanded clones.

clone size | D gene | J gene | V gene | CDR3 protein | CDR3 DNA
NA | NA | TRBJ1-2 | TRBV6-1 | CASSESGGPGYTF | TGTGCCAGCAGTGAGTCGGGAGGCCCTGGCTACACCTTC
many | NA | TRBJ2-7 | TRBV11-2 | CASSLDTYEQYF | TGTGCCAGCAGCTTAGACACCTACGAGCAGTACTTC
NA | NA | TRBJ2-3 | TRBV4-1 | CASSPRTAHSTDTQYF | TGCGCCAGCAGCCCCAGGACAGCCCATAGCACAGATACGCAGTATTTT
NA | NA | TRBJ1-2 | TRBV5-1 | CASSYSANYGYTF | TGCGCCAGCAGCTACAGCGCCAACTATGGCTACACCTTC
NA | NA | TRBJ2-7 | TRBV9 | CASSVGTGAQKQYF | TGTGCCAGCAGCGTAGGGACGGGAGCCCAGAAGCAGTACTTC
NA | NA | TRBJ1-6 | TRBV2 | CASSEARSYNSPLHF | TGTGCCAGCAGTGAGGCAAGGTCCTATAATTCACCCCTCCACTTT
NA | NA | TRBJ1-4 | TRBV24-1 | CATSLVGSEKLFF | TGTGCCACCAGTTTGGTCGGGAGTGAAAAACTGTTTTTT
few | TRBD2 | TRBJ2-2 | TRBV10-3 | CAISPGGADTGELFF | TGTGCCATCAGCCCGGGGGGGGCGGACACCGGGGAGCTGTTTTTT
many | TRBD1 | TRBJ2-3 | TRBV18 | CASSDRVTDTQYF | TGTGCCAGCTCGGACAGGGTAACAGATACGCAGTATTTT
few | TRBD2 | TRBJ2-7 | TRBV12-3/TRBV12-4 | CASSRRQSGIHEQYF | TGTGCCAGCAGTCGACGCCAGAGCGGGATTCACGAGCAGTACTTC
many | NA | TRBJ1-1 | TRBV11-2 | CASSGRGPWTEAFF | TGTGCCAGCAGCGGCCGGGGACCTTGGACTGAAGCTTTCTTT
many | TRBD1 | TRBJ1-2 | TRBV30 | CAGTGEWYGYTF | TGTGCCGGGACAGGGGAGTGGTATGGCTACACCTTC
few | NA | TRBJ1-1 | TRBV12-5 | CASGSVGGREAFF | TGTGCTAGTGGTTCGGTGGGCGGGAGGGAAGCTTTCTTT
many | NA | TRBJ1-4 | TRBV30 | CAWSDRNEKLFF | TGTGCCTGGAGTGACAGAAATGAAAAACTGTTTTTT
few | TRBD1 | TRBJ1-2 | TRBV7-9 | CASSSRTGPYGYTF | TGTGCCAGCAGCTCTAGGACAGGCCCCTATGGCTACACCTTC
few | NA | TRBJ1-5 | TRBV24-1 | CATSEGSGNQPQHF | TGTGCCACCAGTGAAGGTAGCGGCAATCAGCCCCAGCATTTT